What follows describes a single T cell receptor (beta chain). What it binds is not known. One end of the junction varies from germline; a read error may be responsible. These data are taken from a study of tumor-infiltrating lymphocytes in primary liver carcinoma. About the research overall: The patient group consisted of men and women aged 30 to 69 years. Study findings and constraints: A fraction of only about 7.5-24% of top clones appeared in all five tumor regions. The study found tumor-adjacent and tumor-blood pairs overlapped less than tumor region pairs.

The study co-extracted DNA and RNA from roughly 20-30 mg of unsorted bulk tissue. TCR beta cDNA came from about 500 ng total RNA, primed with a constant-region primer. Nested multiplex PCR, run for three rounds with slightly modified ARM-PCR, yielded TCR beta libraries. Amplification in the first two PCR rounds was performed using TRBV1-TRBV30 forward primers and a C-beta reverse primer for 10 cycles each. TCRdb used MiXCR to reprocess the multiplex PCR reads, holding one entry per CDR3 protein. The repertoire holds 30,000 to 40,000 distinct CDR3 sequences, with less than 85% as singletons. This CDR3 spans 13 amino acids. Looked up from germline, CDR1 is SQVTM and CDR2 is ANQGSEA.

The chain joins TRBV29-1 to TRBJ2-5; 7 positions agree with TRBD2. The sample was liver tumor tissue from sampling region 4. This sample's subset: tumor region T4, right-lateral pole. This TCR came from a man aged 40-49 years with primary liver carcinoma and hepatitis B virus infection. CDR3: CIAPGGTQETQYF. The CDR3 nucleotides are TGCATCGCCCCCGGGGGGACTCAGGAGACCCAATACTTC. Full variable domain (missing parts from reference TRBV29-1 and TRBJ2-5): SAVISQKPSRDICQRGTSLTIQCQVDSQVTMMFWYRQQPGQSLTLIATANQGSEATYESGFVIDKFPISRPNLTFSTLTVSNMSPEDSSIYLCIAPGGTQETQYFGPGTRLLVL.